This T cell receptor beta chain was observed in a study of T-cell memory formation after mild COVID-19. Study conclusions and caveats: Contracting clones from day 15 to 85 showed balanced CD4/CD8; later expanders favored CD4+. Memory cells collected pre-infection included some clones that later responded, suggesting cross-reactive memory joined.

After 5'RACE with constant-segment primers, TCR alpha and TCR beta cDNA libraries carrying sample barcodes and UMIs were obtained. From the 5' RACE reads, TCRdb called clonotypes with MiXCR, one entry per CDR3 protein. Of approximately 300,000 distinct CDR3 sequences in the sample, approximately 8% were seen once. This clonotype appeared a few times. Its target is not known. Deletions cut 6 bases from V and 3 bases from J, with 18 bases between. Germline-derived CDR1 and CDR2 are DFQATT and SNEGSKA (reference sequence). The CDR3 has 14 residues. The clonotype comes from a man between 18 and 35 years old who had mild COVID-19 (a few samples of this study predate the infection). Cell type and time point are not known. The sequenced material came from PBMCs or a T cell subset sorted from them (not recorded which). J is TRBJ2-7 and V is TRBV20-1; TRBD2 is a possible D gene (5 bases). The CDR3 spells CSANPGKRSYEQYF. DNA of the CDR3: TGCAGTGCCAATCCCGGGAAAAGGAGCTACGAGCAGTACTTC.